This passage covers 29 T cell receptor beta chains from one sample sequenced in a study of T cells in narcolepsy. Data came from immunoSEQ multiplex PCR; TCRdb stores just in-frame clones and leaves some out. The table lists roughly 8,100 clones, around two thirds of them singletons, with about 20% in the top ten. The sample consisted of CD45RA- memory CD8+ T cells from PBMCs. The receptors here all came from a human donor with narcolepsy.

The rearrangement joins TRBV4-2 to TRBJ2-3, with a possible D match to TRBD2 (7 bases). The ends were cut back, 0 bases at V and 4 bases at J, with 11 bases in the middle. Per the germline V gene, CDR1 is LGHNA and CDR2 is YNFKEQ. There are 15 residues in the CDR3. The CDR3 is CASSQDGGAADTQYF. CDR3 bases: TGTGCCAGCAGCCAAGATGGGGGGGCGGCAGATACGCAGTATTTT.

The V and J genes are TRBV9 and TRBJ1-4; TRBD1 agrees at 8 bases. Germline V gene sequence: CDR1 SGDLS, CDR2 YYNGEE. This CDR3 has 15 amino acids. V lost 0 bases, J lost 7 bases, and 5 bases stayed unmatched. CDR3 sequence reads: CASSVDGTGVEKLFF. The DNA for the CDR3 is TGTGCCAGCAGCGTAGATGGGACAGGAGTTGAAAAACTGTTTTTT.

The V gene is TRBV10-2, the J gene TRBJ2-3; either TRBD1 or TRBD2 may fit D (6 bases each). Germline CDR1 is WSHSY and CDR2 is SAAADI. The CDR3 sequence is 15 residues long. The V end was cut by 1 base, the J end by 1 base, with 9 bases between. The CDR3 region has the DNA TGCGCCAGCAGTGAGTGGGGGGCGGGCACAGATACGCAGTATTTT. This gives the protein CASSEWGAGTDTQYF.

The rearrangement joins TRBV7-9 to TRBJ2-1, with 10 positions matching TRBD1. Trimming cost V 5 bases and J 1 base; bases outside gene matches: 8. In germline, CDR1 is SEHNR, CDR2 FQNEAQ (reference sequence). CDR3 length: 17 residues. This CDR3 reads CASSPRQGASSYNEQFF. The CDR3 DNA follows: TGTGCCAGCAGCCCACGACAGGGGGCCAGTTCCTACAATGAGCAGTTCTTC. The whole variable domain, filled in from reference TRBV7-9 and TRBJ2-1, reads DTGVSQNPRHKITKRGQNVTFRCDPISEHNRLYWYRQTLGQGPEFLTYFQNEAQLEKSRLLSDRFSAERPKGSFSTLEIQRTEQGDSAMYLCASSPRQGASSYNEQFFGPGTRLTVL.

V and J are TRBV4-1 and TRBJ1-1; D call uncertain. Between the trimmed V and J ends, which lost 0 bases and 0 bases, there was a span of 8 bases. The germline V gene encodes CDR1 MGHRA and CDR2 YSYEKL. The CDR3 has 15 amino acids. CDR3 in amino acids: CASSQESGMNTEAFF. The CDR3, as DNA: TGCGCCAGCAGCCAAGAGAGCGGAATGAACACTGAAGCTTTCTTT.

The chain has TRBV15 and TRBJ1-6, with TRBD1 matching 9 bases. CDR1 and CDR2 from the germline V gene are LNHNV and YYDKDF (reference sequence). With V trimmed by 3 bases and J by 7 bases, 7 bases remained unmatched. The CDR3 is made up of 16 amino acids. CDR3 in amino acids: CATSSAPGQGNSPLHF. As DNA, the CDR3 is TGTGCCACCAGCAGTGCTCCGGGACAGGGCAATTCACCCCTCCACTTT.

The chain couples TRBV4-1 to TRBJ2-2, with 7 bases matching TRBD2. Germline CDR1 is MGHRA and CDR2 is YSYEKL. Trimming cost V 3 bases and J 5 bases; bases outside gene matches: 9. The CDR3 totals 16 residues. As DNA, the CDR3 is TGCGCCAGCAGCCACGTAGCGGGCTGGACTACCGGGGAGCTGTTTTTT. It encodes CASSHVAGWTTGELFF.

CDR3 sequence: CASSLVVTDEAFF. Here the CDR3 DNA reads TGTGCCAGCAGCTTAGTGGTGACAGATGAAGCTTTCTTT. V and J are TRBV11-3 and TRBJ1-1; D is perhaps TRBD1 (5 bases). This CDR3 is built from 13 residues. The V gene's germline CDR1 is SGHNT and CDR2 YENEEA. Trimming cost V 1 base and J 7 bases, with 10 bases left between them.

This chain joins TRBV4-2 and TRBJ1-2; no firm D call. The V end lost 0 bases, the J end lost 4 bases, and 9 bases lay between the germline ends. The length of the CDR3 is 14 residues. CDR1 LGHNA and CDR2 YNFKEQ come from the germline V gene. The CDR3 nucleotides read TGTGCCAGCAGCCAAGAGATCCCGTCCTATGGCTACACCTTC. This translates into CASSQEIPSYGYTF.

The V gene is TRBV6-5, the J gene TRBJ1-1; tentatively, D is TRBD1 (6 bases). The CDR3 covers 11 residues. The germline gives CDR1 MNHEY, CDR2 SVGAGI. Trimming removed 10 bases at V and 7 bases at J, with 13 bases between. CDR3 loop: CATVQGSEAFF. The CDR3 bases are TGTGCCACCGTACAGGGCAGTGAAGCTTTCTTT.

This chain joins TRBV9 and TRBJ1-6; TRBD1 might be the D (5 bases). The CDR3 runs 12 residues. Germline V lookup: CDR1 SGDLS, CDR2 YYNGEE. The V end lost 5 bases, the J end lost 7 bases, and 7 bases lay between the germline ends. The CDR3: CASRGLNSPLHF. CDR3 bases: TGTGCCAGCAGGGGGCTGAATTCACCCCTCCACTTT.

This clone was seen more than once but under ten times. The V call is TRBV6-1, the J call TRBJ1-4, with TRBD1 identical over 8 bases. The trim removed 2 bases at V and 5 bases at J, leaving 4 bases unmatched. Germline V gives CDR1 MNHNS, CDR2 SASEGT. The CDR3 runs to 15 residues. This CDR3 is CASSESTGGNEKLFF. The CDR3 DNA follows: TGTGCCAGCAGTGAATCAACAGGGGGGAATGAAAAACTGTTTTTT.

The genes are TRBV6-4 and TRBJ2-1, with D perhaps matching TRBD2 (5 bases). The CDR3 has 14 amino acids. The germline V gene encodes CDR1 MRHNA and CDR2 SNTAGT. V was pared by 0 bases and J by 6 bases, with 9 bases between. CDR3 in amino acids: CASSDSNGVNEQFF. The DNA for the CDR3 is TGTGCCAGCAGTGACTCAAACGGGGTCAATGAGCAGTTCTTC.

J is TRBJ2-7 and V is TRBV9; perhaps TRBD2 as D (6 bases). CDR3 size: 14 residues. Trimming shortened V by 0 bases and J by 5 bases, and 12 bases separated the two germline ends. Germline V gene data show CDR1 as SGDLS and CDR2 as YYNGEE. CDR3 protein: CASSVAGDPHEQYF. In DNA, the CDR3 is TGTGCCAGCAGCGTAGCGGGGGATCCCCACGAGCAGTACTTC.

V usage is TRBV5-6 and J usage is TRBJ1-5; TRBD1 is a possible D gene (5 bases). CDR1 is SGHDT, CDR2 YYEEEE, per germline. CDR3 size: 14 residues. Trimming shortened V by 0 bases and J by 9 bases, and 13 bases separated the two germline ends. CDR3 amino acids: CASSLATEFGPQHF. The CDR3 nucleotides read TGTGCCAGCAGCTTGGCGACAGAGTTTGGGCCCCAGCATTTT.

The rearrangement joins TRBV4-2 to TRBJ2-2; 7 bases align to TRBD1. V shed 4 bases, J shed 4 bases, and the junction held 3 bases outside the gene matches. Germline CDR1 is LGHNA and CDR2 is YNFKEQ. The CDR3 runs 14 residues. The chain's CDR3 is CASSPRQGTGELFF. CDR3 DNA: TGTGCCAGCAGCCCCCGACAGGGCACCGGGGAGCTGTTTTTT.

The chain joins TRBV9 to TRBJ2-5, with D possibly matching TRBD2 (7 bases). The germline gives CDR1 SGDLS, CDR2 YYNGEE. V lost 3 bases and J lost 5, with 26 bases in between. The CDR3 has 18 amino acids. The CDR3 DNA sequence: TGTGCCAGCAGCGACGTGAATCAAGTAGGGGGGGCCCGCGAGACCCAGTACTTC. It is translated as CASSDVNQVGGARETQYF.

The V and J genes are TRBV6-5 and TRBJ1-4, with D unclear. V dropped 0 bases and J dropped 5 bases, with 7 bases sitting between them. CDR1 and CDR2 (germline): MNHEY, SVGAGI. This CDR3 is 14 amino acids long. In DNA form, the CDR3 reads TGTGCCAGCAGTTACTCCAGCGGAAATGAAAAACTGTTTTTT. It translates to CASSYSSGNEKLFF.

This chain joins TRBV4-3 and TRBJ2-1; D may correspond to TRBD1 or TRBD2 (5 bases each). CDR3 length: 16 residues. CDR1 is LGHNA, CDR2 YSLEER, per germline. V was cut by 4 bases and J by 7 bases, with 20 bases left in between. CDR3 loop: CASSPGSGATGNEQFF. Here the CDR3 DNA reads TGCGCCAGCAGCCCCGGATCCGGGGCCACGGGAAATGAGCAGTTCTTC.

This clone appeared a single time. The chain combines TRBV6-5 with TRBJ2-7; TRBD1 is a possible D gene (6 bases). There are 14 residues in the CDR3. V lost 6 bases to trimming and J lost 1 base, with 13 bases between them. Looked up from germline, CDR1 is MNHEY and CDR2 is SVGAGI. CDR3 in amino acids: CASSPGEGSYEQYF. The DNA of the CDR3 is TGTGCCAGCAGCCCAGGGGAAGGGTCCTACGAGCAGTACTTC.

The chain couples TRBV12-5 to TRBJ2-7; possible D gene TRBD1, 5 bases. CDR3 length: 14 amino acids. Trimming cost V 5 bases and J 4 bases, with 15 bases left between them. Germline-derived CDR1 and CDR2 are LGHNT and FRNRAP. CDR3 loop: CASGLQGNGYEQYF. CDR3 DNA sequence: TGTGCTAGTGGTCTCCAGGGTAATGGATACGAGCAGTACTTC.

The V and J genes are TRBV7-8 and TRBJ1-2; D remains unclear. This CDR3 contains 17 residues. The germline CDR1 and CDR2 sequences are SGHVS and FQNEAQ. The V end lost 1 base, the J end lost 3 bases, and 18 bases lay between the germline ends. The CDR3 sequence: CASSLEFEGQAYYGYTF. The DNA of the CDR3 is TGTGCCAGCAGCTTAGAGTTTGAGGGCCAGGCGTACTATGGCTACACCTTC.

V gene TRBV6-4 combines with J gene TRBJ2-1; 7 positions match TRBD2. CDR1 and CDR2 from the germline V gene are MRHNA and SNTAGT. The V segment lost 3 bases and the J segment 7 bases; nucleotides outside the gene matches: 3. CDR3 length: 13 amino acids. DNA of the CDR3: TGTGCCAGCAGTGAGAGCGGGGAGAATGAGCAGTTCTTC. Protein product: CASSESGENEQFF.

The V call is TRBV4-1, the J call TRBJ2-7; TRBD2 is a possible D gene (6 bases). This CDR3 contains 14 residues. Germline CDR1 is MGHRA and CDR2 is YSYEKL. Trimming removed 0 bases at V and 4 bases at J, with 10 bases between. The CDR3 spells CASSQDARGYEQYF. The CDR3 coding sequence is TGCGCCAGCAGCCAAGATGCCCGGGGGTACGAGCAGTACTTC.

By proportion, this clone is large. The CDR3 bases are TGCGCCAGCAGCCAAGGGGAACTGGTTTCTTACAATGAGCAGTTCTTC. Translated, it gives CASSQGELVSYNEQFF. The chain employs TRBV4-3 and TRBJ2-1; D is undetermined. The CDR3 consists of 16 residues. In germline, CDR1 is LGHNA, CDR2 YSLEER. Trimming removed 1 base at V and 4 bases at J, with 14 bases between.

The chain recombines TRBV4-3 with TRBJ2-5; D could derive from TRBD1 or TRBD2 (5 bases each). There are 14 residues in the CDR3. Trimming took off 4 bases at V and 5 bases at J, with 14 bases between the two ends. Germline values: CDR1 LGHNA, CDR2 YSLEER. In DNA, the CDR3 is TGCGCCAGCAGCCGATGGGACGGCTCGGAGACCCAGTACTTC. Translation gives CASSRWDGSETQYF.

The rearrangement joins TRBV21-1 to TRBJ2-1; the table's D call, TRBD2, was not checked against the DNA. TRBV21-1 is designated a pseudogene. The CDR3 is made up of 20 amino acids. CDR3 bases: TGTGCCAGCAGCAAAAATTGCTGGGGGGGGAGTACTGTCCCACCCAATGAGCAGTTCTTC. Translated: CASSKNCWGGSTVPPNEQFF.

The rearrangement links TRBV7-9 to TRBJ2-7, with TRBD1 matching over 8 bases. Per the germline V gene, CDR1 is SEHNR and CDR2 is FQNEAQ (reference sequence). This CDR3 is built from 16 residues. V trimming: 0 bases; J trimming: 2 bases; junction bases outside the gene matches: 6. The CDR3 loop reads CASSLATRGRPYEQYF. DNA for the CDR3: TGTGCCAGCAGCTTAGCGACCAGGGGGCGGCCCTACGAGCAGTACTTC.

The J gene is TRBJ2-5, the V gene TRBV15; 8 bases agree with TRBD2. The CDR3 extends over 17 amino acids. Trimming cost V 0 bases and J 4 bases; bases outside gene matches: 10. Germline assignment: CDR1 LNHNV and CDR2 YYDKDF (reference sequence). This CDR3 is CATSRDGPSGGGETQYF. CDR3 DNA: TGTGCCACCAGCAGAGATGGGCCGAGCGGGGGCGGAGAGACCCAGTACTTC.